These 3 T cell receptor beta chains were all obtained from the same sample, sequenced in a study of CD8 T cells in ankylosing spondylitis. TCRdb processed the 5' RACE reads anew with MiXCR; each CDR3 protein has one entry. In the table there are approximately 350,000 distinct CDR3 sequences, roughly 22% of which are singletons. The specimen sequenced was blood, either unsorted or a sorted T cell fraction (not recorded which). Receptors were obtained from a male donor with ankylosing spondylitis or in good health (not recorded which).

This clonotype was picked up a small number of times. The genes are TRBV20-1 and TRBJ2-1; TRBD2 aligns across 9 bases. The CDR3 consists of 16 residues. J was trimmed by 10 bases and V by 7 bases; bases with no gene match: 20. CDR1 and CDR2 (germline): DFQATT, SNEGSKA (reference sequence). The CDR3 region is CSVPFSSGGLSVEQFF. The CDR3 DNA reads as TGCAGTGTTCCCTTCAGTAGCGGGGGACTCTCTGTAGAGCAGTTCTTC.

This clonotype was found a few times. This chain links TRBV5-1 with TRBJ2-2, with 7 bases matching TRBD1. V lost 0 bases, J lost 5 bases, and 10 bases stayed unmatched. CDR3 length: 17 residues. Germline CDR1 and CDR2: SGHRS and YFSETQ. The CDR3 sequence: CASSLDGPTGATGELFF. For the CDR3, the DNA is TGCGCCAGCAGCTTGGACGGACCTACAGGGGCGACCGGGGAGCTGTTTTTT.

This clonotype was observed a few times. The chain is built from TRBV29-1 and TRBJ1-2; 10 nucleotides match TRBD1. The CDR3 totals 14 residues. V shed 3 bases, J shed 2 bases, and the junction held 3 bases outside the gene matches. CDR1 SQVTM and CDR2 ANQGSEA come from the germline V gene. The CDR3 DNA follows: TGCAGCGTTGAGACAGGGGGCCCGAACTATGGCTACACCTTC. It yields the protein CSVETGGPNYGYTF.